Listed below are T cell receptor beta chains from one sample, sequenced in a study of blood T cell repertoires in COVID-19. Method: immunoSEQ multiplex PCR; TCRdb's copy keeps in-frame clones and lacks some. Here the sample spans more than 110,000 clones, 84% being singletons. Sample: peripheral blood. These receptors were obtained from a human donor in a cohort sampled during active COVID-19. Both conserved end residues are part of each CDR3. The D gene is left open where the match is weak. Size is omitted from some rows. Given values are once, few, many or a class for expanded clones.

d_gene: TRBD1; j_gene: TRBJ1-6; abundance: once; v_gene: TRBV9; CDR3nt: TGTGCCAGCAGCCTCTCGTGGACAGGGAATTCACCCCTCCACTTT; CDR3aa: CASSLSWTGNSPLHF
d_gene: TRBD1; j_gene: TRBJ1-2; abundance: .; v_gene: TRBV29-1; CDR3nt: TGCAGCGGTGGGACAGGCCGCCACTATGGCTACACCTTC; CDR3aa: CSGGTGRHYGYTF
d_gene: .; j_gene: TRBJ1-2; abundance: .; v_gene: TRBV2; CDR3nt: TGTGCCAGCAGCGGGGACTTACCCTACACCTTC; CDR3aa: CASSGDLPYTF
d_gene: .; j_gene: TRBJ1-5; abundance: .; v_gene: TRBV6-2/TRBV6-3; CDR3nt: TGTGCCAGCAGTTACGCGTCCATTTATCAGCCCCAGCATTTT; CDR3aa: CASSYASIYQPQHF
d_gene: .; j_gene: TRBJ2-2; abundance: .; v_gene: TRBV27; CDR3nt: TGTGCCAGCAGTTTAGGGGGACAAGGGGAGCTGTTTTTT; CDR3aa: CASSLGGQGELFF
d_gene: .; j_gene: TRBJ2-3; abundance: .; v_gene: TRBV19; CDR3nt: TGTGCCAGTAGTAAGGGACCGGGGGCAGATACGCAGTATTTT; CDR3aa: CASSKGPGADTQYF
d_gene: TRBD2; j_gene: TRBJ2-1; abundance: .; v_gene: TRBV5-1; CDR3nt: TGCGCCAGCAGCTTGGCGTTAGCGGGACTCAATGAGCAGTTCTTC; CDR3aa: CASSLALAGLNEQFF
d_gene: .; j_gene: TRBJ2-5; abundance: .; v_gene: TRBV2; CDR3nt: TGTGCCAGCACAGAGGCAGGACTAAGAGAGACCCAGTACTTC; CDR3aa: CASTEAGLRETQYF
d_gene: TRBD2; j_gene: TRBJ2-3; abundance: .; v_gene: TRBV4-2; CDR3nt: TGTGCCAGCAGCCAAGATCCAGCGGGGCGCACAGATACGCAGTATTTT; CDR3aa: CASSQDPAGRTDTQYF
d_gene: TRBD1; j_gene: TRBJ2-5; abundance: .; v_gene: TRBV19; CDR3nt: TGTGCCAGTAGTTCGACAGGGACGGAGACCCAGTACTTC; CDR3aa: CASSSTGTETQYF
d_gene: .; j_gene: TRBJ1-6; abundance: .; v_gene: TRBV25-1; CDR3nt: TGTGCCAGCACCCCCTCTCCGAGAAGGAGCTCCTATAATTCACCCCTCCACTTT; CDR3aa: CASTPSPRRSSYNSPLHF
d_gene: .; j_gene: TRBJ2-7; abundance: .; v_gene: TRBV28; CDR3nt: TGTGCCAGCAGTTTGACAGGCCGTGGTTACGAGCAGTACTTC; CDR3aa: CASSLTGRGYEQYF
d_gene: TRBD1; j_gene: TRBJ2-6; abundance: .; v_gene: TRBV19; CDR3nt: TGTGCCAGCAGCCGCTCAGGGGGCGACGGGGCCAACGTCCTGACTTTC; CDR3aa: CASSRSGGDGANVLTF
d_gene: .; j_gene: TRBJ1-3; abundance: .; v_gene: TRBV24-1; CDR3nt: TGTGCCACCAGTGAACCCAAGACAGCCGGAGGAAACACCATATATTTT; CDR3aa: CATSEPKTAGGNTIYF
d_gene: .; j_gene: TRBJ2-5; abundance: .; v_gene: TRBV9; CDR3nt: TGTGCCAGCGGGTCGGGAGCACCAGAAGAGACCCAGTACTTC; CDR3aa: CASGSGAPEETQYF
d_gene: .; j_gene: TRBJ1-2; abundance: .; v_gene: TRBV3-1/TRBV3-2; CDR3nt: TGTGCCAGCAGTCGGACAGTAGAAGGTGGCTACACCTTC; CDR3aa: CASSRTVEGGYTF
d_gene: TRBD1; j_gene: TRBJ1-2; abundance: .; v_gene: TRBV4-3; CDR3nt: TGCGCCAGCAGCCCACAGGGGTACTCTAACTATGGCTACACCTTC; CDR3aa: CASSPQGYSNYGYTF
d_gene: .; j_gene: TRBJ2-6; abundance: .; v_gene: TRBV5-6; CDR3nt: TGTGCCAGCAGCTTTTTGAGAACTGGGGCCAACGTCCTGACTTTC; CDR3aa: CASSFLRTGANVLTF
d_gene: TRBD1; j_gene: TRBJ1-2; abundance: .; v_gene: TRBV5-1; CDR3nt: TGCGCCAGCAGCACTTCCTCCGGACAGGGCTATGGCTACACCTTC; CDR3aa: CASSTSSGQGYGYTF
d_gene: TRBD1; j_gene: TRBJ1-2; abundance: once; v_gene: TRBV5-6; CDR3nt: TGTGCCAGCAGCGCCGGACAGGGCGGAGGCGGCTACACCTTC; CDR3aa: CASSAGQGGGGYTF
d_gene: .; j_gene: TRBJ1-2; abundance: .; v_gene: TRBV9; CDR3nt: TGTGCCAGCAGCCCCCGGGAGAACTATGGCTACACCTTC; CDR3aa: CASSPRENYGYTF
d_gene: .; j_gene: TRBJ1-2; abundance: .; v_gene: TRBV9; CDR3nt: TGTGCCAGCAGCGTAGCAGGGTTCTATGGCTACACCTTC; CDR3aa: CASSVAGFYGYTF
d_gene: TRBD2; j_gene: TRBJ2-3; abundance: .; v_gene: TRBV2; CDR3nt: TGTGCCCGTAGCGGGGCGAGCACAGATACGCAGTATTTT; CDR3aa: CARSGASTDTQYF
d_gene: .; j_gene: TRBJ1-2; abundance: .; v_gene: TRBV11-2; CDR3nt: TGTGCCAGCAGCCAAACGCGGTTGCGTGGCTACACCTTC; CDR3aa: CASSQTRLRGYTF
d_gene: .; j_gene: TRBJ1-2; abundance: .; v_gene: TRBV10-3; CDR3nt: TGTGCCATCAGTGAGTCGAAAAGGGGCCCTTCTAACTATGGCTACACCTTC; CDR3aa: CAISESKRGPSNYGYTF
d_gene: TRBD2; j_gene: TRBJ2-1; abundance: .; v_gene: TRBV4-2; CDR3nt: TGTGCCAGCAGCCTACGGACTAGCGGGGAGGCCTACAATGAGCAGTTCTTC; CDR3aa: CASSLRTSGEAYNEQFF
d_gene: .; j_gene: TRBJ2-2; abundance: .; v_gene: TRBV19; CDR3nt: TGTGCCAGTAGTCCCTCGGGACTTTCCAACACCGGGGAGCTGTTTTTT; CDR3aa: CASSPSGLSNTGELFF
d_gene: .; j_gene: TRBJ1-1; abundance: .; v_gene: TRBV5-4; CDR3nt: TGTGCCAGCAGCTCCCCATCACAGGGTTGGCACACTGAAGCTTTCTTT; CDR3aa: CASSSPSQGWHTEAFF
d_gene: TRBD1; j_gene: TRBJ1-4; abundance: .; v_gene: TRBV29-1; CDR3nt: TGCAGCGTAGGACAGGGGGTGTCGGAAAAACTGTTTTTT; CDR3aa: CSVGQGVSEKLFF
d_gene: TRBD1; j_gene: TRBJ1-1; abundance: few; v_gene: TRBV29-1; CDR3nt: TGCAGCGCTTCACAGGGGGCGGGGGCCACTGAAGCTTTCTTT; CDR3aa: CSASQGAGATEAFF
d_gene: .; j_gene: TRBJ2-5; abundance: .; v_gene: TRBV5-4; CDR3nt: TGTGCCAGCAGCTTGGAGACCATCCGCGGGGAGACCCAGTACTTC; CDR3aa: CASSLETIRGETQYF
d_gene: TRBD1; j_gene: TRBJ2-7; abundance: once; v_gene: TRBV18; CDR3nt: TGTGCCAGCTCACCACTAGCGACAGGGGGTTCCTACGAGCAGTACTTC; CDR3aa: CASSPLATGGSYEQYF
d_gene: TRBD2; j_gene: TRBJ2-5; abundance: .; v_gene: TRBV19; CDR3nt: TGTGCCAGTAGTATAAGACTAGCGGGGAGACATCGATCTTTTCAAGAGACCCAGTACTTC; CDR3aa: CASSIRLAGRHRSFQETQYF
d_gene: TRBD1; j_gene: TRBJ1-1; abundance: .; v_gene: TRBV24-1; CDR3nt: TGTGCCACCAGTGAGGAACAGGGGAAGGGAACTGAAGCTTTCTTT; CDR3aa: CATSEEQGKGTEAFF
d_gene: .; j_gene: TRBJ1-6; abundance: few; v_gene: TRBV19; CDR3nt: TGTGCCAGTACCGTCGGCGGGGGTCATTCACCCCTCCACTTT; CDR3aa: CASTVGGGHSPLHF
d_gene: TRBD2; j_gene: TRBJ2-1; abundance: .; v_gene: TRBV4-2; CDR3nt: TGTGCCAGCAGCCAAGACCAGCGGGGCGAATACAATGAGCAGTTCTTC; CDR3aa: CASSQDQRGEYNEQFF
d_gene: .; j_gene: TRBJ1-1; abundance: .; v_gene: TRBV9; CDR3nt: TGTGCCAGCAGCGTAGACGGAGACACTGAAGCTTTCTTT; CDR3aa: CASSVDGDTEAFF
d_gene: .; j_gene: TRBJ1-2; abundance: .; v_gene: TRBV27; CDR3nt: TGTGCCAGCAGCCACCAGGGTACCTATGGCTACACCTTC; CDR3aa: CASSHQGTYGYTF
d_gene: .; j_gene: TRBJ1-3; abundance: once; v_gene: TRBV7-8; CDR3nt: TGTGCCAGCAGGCGGGAAAACTCTGGAAACACCATATATTTT; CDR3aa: CASRRENSGNTIYF
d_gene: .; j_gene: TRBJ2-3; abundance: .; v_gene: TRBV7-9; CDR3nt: TGTGCCAGCAGCTCCGACGCTGGTGTTGAGGGCACAGATACGCAGTATTTT; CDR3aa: CASSSDAGVEGTDTQYF
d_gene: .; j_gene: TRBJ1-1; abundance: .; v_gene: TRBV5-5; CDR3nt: TGTGCCGGTCGCAGGGTCGTGGACACTGAAGCTTTCTTT; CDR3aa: CAGRRVVDTEAFF